The next 26 T cell receptor beta chains were all read from a single sample in a study of cytomegalovirus exposure and HLA in healthy donors. In the PCR, 60 Vbeta and 13 Jbeta primers were used. The repertoire was sequenced with immunoSEQ multiplex PCR; TCRdb's copy has only in-frame clones and lacks some. Of more than 95,000 clones in the sample, more than 80% were seen once. Sample: PBMCs. All receptors come from a man in his thirties or forties in good health and CMV-seropositive.

The rearrangement joins TRBV7-9 to TRBJ1-2; unclear D gene. Per the germline V gene, CDR1 is SEHNR and CDR2 is FQNEAQ (reference sequence). The V and J ends lost 6 bases and 4 bases respectively, with 9 bases between them. The CDR3 loop spans 12 amino acids. The CDR3 coding sequence is TGTGCCAGCAGTATATCCGGCTATGGCTACACCTTC. Residues: CASSISGYGYTF. Full variable domain (outside the CDR3, taken from reference TRBV7-9 and TRBJ1-2): DTGVSQNPRHKITKRGQNVTFRCDPISEHNRLYWYRQTLGQGPEFLTYFQNEAQLEKSRLLSDRFSAERPKGSFSTLEIQRTEQGDSAMYLCASSISGYGYTFGSGTRLTVV.

The chain carries TRBV6-4 and TRBJ1-6; unclear D gene. Germline values: CDR1 MRHNA, CDR2 SNTAGT. There are 15 residues in the CDR3. V was cut by 4 bases and J by 10 bases, with 17 bases left in between. The CDR3 is CASSVEGGGRSPLHF. CDR3 bases: TGTGCCAGCAGTGTAGAGGGAGGAGGTCGCTCACCCCTCCACTTT.

The rearrangement joins TRBV5-8 to TRBJ2-2, with D perhaps TRBD1 (5 bases). CDR3 size: 15 residues. V shed 3 bases and J shed 4 bases, with 13 bases lying between them. CDR1 and CDR2 (germline): SGHTS, YDEGEE. CDR3 DNA sequence: TGTGCCAGCAGCTACCCATCGGACATCACCGGGGAGCTGTTTTTT. Translating gives CASSYPSDITGELFF.

DNA of the CDR3: TGTGCCAGCAGCGGCAGTAGCGGGGGCTCCTACAATGAGCAGTTCTTC. This gives the protein CASSGSSGGSYNEQFF. This sequence joins TRBV9 and TRBJ2-1, with TRBD2 matching over 9 bases. V shed 3 bases, J shed 0 bases, and the junction held 4 bases outside the gene matches. Looked up from germline, CDR1 is SGDLS and CDR2 is YYNGEE. This CDR3 spans 16 amino acids. Looking up the rest from reference TRBV9 and TRBJ2-1 gives the full variable domain: DSGVTQTPKHLITATGQRVTLRCSPRSGDLSVYWYQQSLDQGLQFLIQYYNGEERAKGNILERFSAQQFPDLHSELNLSSLELGDSALYFCASSGSSGGSYNEQFFGPGTRLTVL.

The chain carries TRBV7-3 and TRBJ1-2; perhaps TRBD1 as D (5 bases). CDR3 length: 13 amino acids. Germline V lookup: CDR1 SGHTA, CDR2 FQGTGA. V was trimmed by 2 bases and J by 3 bases, leaving 7 bases between them. The CDR3 protein is CASSLGRDYGYTF. The CDR3 DNA reads TGTGCCAGCAGCTTAGGCAGGGACTATGGCTACACCTTC.

V usage is TRBV5-6 and J usage is TRBJ2-7; D not resolved. V shed 0 bases and J shed 1 base, with 8 bases lying between them. Germline CDR1 and CDR2: SGHDT and YYEEEE. This CDR3 contains 14 residues. In DNA, the CDR3 is TGTGCCAGCAGCTTGGATCCCAGGTCCTACGAGCAGTACTTC. The encoded protein is CASSLDPRSYEQYF.

CDR3: CASSVKGQAPYEQYF. Written as DNA, the CDR3 is TGTGCCAGCAGCGTCAAGGGACAGGCCCCTTACGAGCAGTACTTC. The J gene is TRBJ2-7, the V gene TRBV9, with 8 bases aligning to TRBD1. V lost 2 bases and J lost 4; bases outside the gene matches: 8. The CDR3 has 15 residues. Germline V lookup: CDR1 SGDLS, CDR2 YYNGEE.

The genes are TRBV7-8 and TRBJ1-6; D not resolved. Germline loops: CDR1 SGHVS, CDR2 FQNEAQ. Trimming took 1 base from V and 0 from J, leaving 13 bases between them. The CDR3 contains 18 residues. The CDR3 region is CASSLGRVGSSYNSPLHF. The DNA for the CDR3 is TGTGCCAGCAGCTTAGGGCGGGTGGGGTCCTCCTATAATTCACCCCTCCACTTT.

The chain uses TRBV27 and TRBJ2-3; 8 nucleotides agree with TRBD2. The CDR3 has 14 residues. Germline CDR1 is MNHEY and CDR2 is SMNVEV (reference sequence). V gave up 2 bases and J gave up 5 bases; unmatched junction bases: 3. The CDR3 region has the DNA TGTGCCAGCAGTTTAGCCCTAGCGGGAGATACGCAGTATTTT. This gives the protein CASSLALAGDTQYF.

The V gene is TRBV28, the J gene TRBJ1-6; D might be TRBD1 (6 bases). The ends were cut back, 7 bases at V and 4 bases at J, with 14 bases in the middle. Germline CDR1 reads MDHEN; CDR2 reads SYDVKM. The CDR3 length is 15 residues. This chain's CDR3 is CASTRRQGYNSPLHF. The CDR3 DNA follows: TGTGCCAGCACCCGACGGCAGGGGTATAATTCACCCCTCCACTTT. Drawing the rest from reference TRBV28 and TRBJ1-6, the complete variable domain is DVKVTQSSRYLVKRTGEKVFLECVQDMDHENMFWYRQDPGLGLRLIYFSYDVKMKEKGDIPEGYSVSREKKERFSLILESASTNQTSMYLCASTRRQGYNSPLHFGNGTRLTVT.

This chain connects TRBV11-3 to TRBJ2-7; 13 positions agree with TRBD2. The CDR3 covers 15 residues. Germline V CDR1 and CDR2: SGHNT, YENEEA. Unmatched junction bases numbered 8, after V lost 5 bases and J lost 7 bases. CDR3: CASSPGTSGEGEQYF. In DNA form, the CDR3 reads TGTGCCAGCAGCCCTGGGACTAGCGGGGAAGGGGAGCAGTACTTC.

The rearrangement uses TRBV19 and TRBJ2-5; TRBD1 matches at 9 bases. The CDR3 covers 14 residues. From germline, CDR1 is LNHDA and CDR2 SQIVND (reference sequence). Trimming at V came to 5 bases and at J to 3 bases, leaving 4 bases not matched to a gene. CDR3 amino acids: CASSGQGREETQYF. The CDR3, as DNA: TGTGCCAGTAGTGGACAGGGGAGAGAAGAGACCCAGTACTTC.

The J gene is TRBJ2-3, the V gene TRBV11-2; D may be TRBD2 (6 bases). The CDR3 loop spans 14 amino acids. The V end lost 5 bases, the J end lost 0 bases, and 9 bases lay between the germline ends. Per germline, CDR1 SGHAT and CDR2 FQNNGV. The CDR3 region is CASSPGTSTDTQYF. The CDR3 bases are TGTGCCAGCAGCCCAGGGACTAGCACAGATACGCAGTATTTT.

The rearrangement links TRBV27 to TRBJ1-4; D remains unclear. With 3 bases removed from V and 0 bases from J, the gap between germline ends came to 5 bases. The CDR3 runs 14 residues. The germline gives CDR1 MNHEY, CDR2 SMNVEV (reference sequence). The CDR3 region is CASSLAATNEKLFF. As DNA, the CDR3 is TGTGCCAGCAGTTTGGCAGCAACTAATGAAAAACTGTTTTTT.

The gene calls are TRBV6-1 and TRBJ2-1; 10 nucleotides match TRBD2. V lost 4 bases to trimming and J lost 0 bases; unmatched junction nucleotides: 12. The germline V gene has CDR1 MNHNS and CDR2 SASEGT. This CDR3 is 19 amino acids long. CDR3 sequence reads: CASSGSGGSRQSSYNEQFF. CDR3 bases: TGTGCCAGCAGTGGTAGCGGGGGGTCCCGTCAAAGCTCCTACAATGAGCAGTTCTTC.

The V and J genes are TRBV28 and TRBJ2-7, with 9 bases aligning to TRBD1. Trimming at V came to 2 bases and at J to 3 bases, leaving 8 bases not matched to a gene. The germline CDR1 and CDR2 sequences are MDHEN and SYDVKM. The CDR3 has 16 residues. The CDR3 nucleotides are TGTGCCAGCAGTTTAGCGACAGGGGGTCAGATCTACGAGCAGTACTTC. Protein: CASSLATGGQIYEQYF.

The table lists this clone with a few counts. The chain carries TRBV4-1 and TRBJ1-6; tentative D call: TRBD1 (5 bases). Looked up from germline, CDR1 is MGHRA and CDR2 is YSYEKL. The CDR3 runs to 15 residues. Trimming shortened V by 2 bases and J by 8 bases, and 13 bases separated the two germline ends. CDR3 DNA: TGCGCCAGCAGCCAATCTAACAGGAGAGATTCACCCCTCCACTTT. Protein sequence: CASSQSNRRDSPLHF.

The chain links TRBV10-3 to TRBJ2-7; 8 bases map to TRBD1. From germline, CDR1 is ENHRY and CDR2 SYGVKD. V gave up 11 bases and J gave up 5 bases; unmatched junction bases: 8. The CDR3 loop spans 12 amino acids. The CDR3 DNA reads as TGTGCCGCCCGGACAGGGCCCCACGAGCAGTACTTC. Amino acid sequence: CAARTGPHEQYF.

The V gene is TRBV6-1, the J gene TRBJ2-1; 8 nucleotides align to TRBD1. The ends lost 6 bases at V and 2 bases at J; junction bases unmatched: 6. CDR3 size: 15 residues. Germline V lookup: CDR1 MNHNS, CDR2 SASEGT. This CDR3 reads CASRKETGAYNEQFF. The CDR3 DNA reads TGTGCCAGCAGGAAGGAGACAGGGGCCTACAATGAGCAGTTCTTC.

This chain connects TRBV5-1 to TRBJ2-2, with TRBD1 matching over 7 bases. V shed 6 bases and J 3 bases; nucleotides not matched to a gene: 14. The CDR3 covers 17 residues. The V gene's germline CDR1 is SGHRS and CDR2 YFSETQ. In DNA, the CDR3 is TGCGCCAGCAATTCGTTCGGGGCCAGGGGGTACACCGGGGAGCTGTTTTTT. This encodes CASNSFGARGYTGELFF.

The V call is TRBV5-1, the J call TRBJ1-2; D not resolved. Trimming removed 1 base from V and 4 bases from J, with 11 bases in between. The CDR3 covers 14 residues. Per the germline V gene, CDR1 is SGHRS and CDR2 is YFSETQ. CDR3 sequence: CASSLLSSGYGYTF. CDR3 bases: TGCGCCAGCAGCTTGTTATCCTCGGGCTATGGCTACACCTTC.

This rearrangement joins TRBV7-2 to TRBJ2-5; 7 bases align to TRBD1. With V trimmed by 5 bases and J by 1 base, 7 bases remained unmatched. CDR1 is SGHTA and CDR2 is FQGNSA in the germline V gene. This CDR3 is 15 amino acids long. The CDR3 spells CASSPAGGSQETQYF. The DNA for the CDR3 is TGTGCCAGCAGCCCCGCAGGGGGATCCCAAGAGACCCAGTACTTC.

V is TRBV27 and J is TRBJ1-5; D is unclear. CDR3 length: 13 residues. CDR1 and CDR2 (germline): MNHEY, SMNVEV (reference sequence). Trimming pared 3 bases from V and 6 bases from J, leaving 9 bases between. The CDR3 spells CASSFAPGQPQHF. DNA of the CDR3: TGTGCCAGCAGTTTCGCCCCGGGTCAGCCCCAGCATTTT.

The rearrangement links TRBV10-3 to TRBJ1-2, with TRBD1 matching 7 bases. Per germline, CDR1 ENHRY and CDR2 SYGVKD. Germline trimming cut 6 bases from V and 4 bases from J; bases unmatched to any gene: 14. The length of the CDR3 is 16 residues. CDR3 residues: CAISVVRDRVTYGYTF. CDR3 nucleotide sequence: TGTGCCATCAGCGTGGTGAGAGACAGGGTAACCTATGGCTACACCTTC.

The chain carries TRBV6-1 and TRBJ1-5; D remains ambiguous. V lost 4 bases, J lost 7 bases, and 14 bases lay in between. This CDR3 comprises 14 residues. Germline-derived CDR1 and CDR2 are MNHNS and SASEGT. CDR3 in amino acids: CASSVGGLDQPQHF. For the CDR3, the DNA is TGTGCCAGCAGTGTGGGCGGACTTGACCAGCCCCAGCATTTT.

This chain joins TRBV15 and TRBJ1-1; the match to TRBD1 covers 10 bases. Germline loops: CDR1 LNHNV, CDR2 YYDKDF (reference sequence). V lost 0 bases to trimming and J lost 6 bases; unmatched junction nucleotides: 7. The CDR3 length is 16 residues. The CDR3 nucleotides are TGTGCCACCAGCAGAGAGGCAGGGACAGGGGTCCCTGAAGCTTTCTTT. Translation: CATSREAGTGVPEAFF.